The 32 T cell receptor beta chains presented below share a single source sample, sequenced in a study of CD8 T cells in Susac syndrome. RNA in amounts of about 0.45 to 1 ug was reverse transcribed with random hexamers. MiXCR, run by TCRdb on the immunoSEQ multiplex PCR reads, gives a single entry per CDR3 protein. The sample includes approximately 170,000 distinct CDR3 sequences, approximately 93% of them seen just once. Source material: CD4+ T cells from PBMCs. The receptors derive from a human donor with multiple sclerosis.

CDR3: CSASGGAGEQYF. DNA of the CDR3: TGCAGTGCGAGTGGGGGGGCCGGCGAGCAGTACTTC. The chain employs TRBV20-1 and TRBJ2-7, with D tentatively TRBD2 (7 bases). Germline V gene lookup returns CDR1 DFQATT and CDR2 SNEGSKA (reference sequence). This CDR3 has 12 residues. Deletions cut 6 bases from V and 6 bases from J, with 15 bases between.

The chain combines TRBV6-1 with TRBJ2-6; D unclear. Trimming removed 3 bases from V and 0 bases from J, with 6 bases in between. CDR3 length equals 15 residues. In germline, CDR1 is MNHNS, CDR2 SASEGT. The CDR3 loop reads CASSETVSGANVLTF. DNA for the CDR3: TGTGCCAGCAGTGAGACGGTCTCTGGGGCCAACGTCCTGACTTTC.

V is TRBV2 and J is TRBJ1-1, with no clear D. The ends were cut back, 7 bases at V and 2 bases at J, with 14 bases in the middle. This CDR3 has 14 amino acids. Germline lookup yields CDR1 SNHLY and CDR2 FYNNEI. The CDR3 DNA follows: TGTGCCAGCATGGGTTCGCAGCCAAACACTGAAGCTTTCTTT. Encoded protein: CASMGSQPNTEAFF. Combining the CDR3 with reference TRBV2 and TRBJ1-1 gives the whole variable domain EPEVTQTPSHQVTQMGQEVILRCVPISNHLYFYWYRQILGQKVEFLVSFYNNEISEKSEIFDDQFSVERPDGSNFTLKIRSTKLEDSAMYFCASMGSQPNTEAFFGQGTRLTVV.

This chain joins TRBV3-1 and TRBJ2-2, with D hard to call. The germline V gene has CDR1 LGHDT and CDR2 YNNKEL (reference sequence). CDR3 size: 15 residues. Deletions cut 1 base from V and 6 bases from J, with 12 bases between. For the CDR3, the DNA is TGTGCCAGCAGCCAAGTGGGATCGGAGCCCGGGGAGCTGTTTTTT. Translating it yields CASSQVGSEPGELFF.

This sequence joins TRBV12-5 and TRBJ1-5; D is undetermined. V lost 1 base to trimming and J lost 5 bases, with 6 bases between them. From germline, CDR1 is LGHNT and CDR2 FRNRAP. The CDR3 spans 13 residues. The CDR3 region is CASGLDGDQPQHF. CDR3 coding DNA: TGTGCTAGTGGTTTGGATGGGGATCAGCCCCAGCATTTT.

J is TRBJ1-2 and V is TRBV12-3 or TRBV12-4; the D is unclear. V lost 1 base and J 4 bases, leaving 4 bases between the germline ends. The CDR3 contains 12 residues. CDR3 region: CASSLVAYGYTF. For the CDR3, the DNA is TGTGCCAGCAGTTTAGTTGCCTATGGCTACACCTTC.

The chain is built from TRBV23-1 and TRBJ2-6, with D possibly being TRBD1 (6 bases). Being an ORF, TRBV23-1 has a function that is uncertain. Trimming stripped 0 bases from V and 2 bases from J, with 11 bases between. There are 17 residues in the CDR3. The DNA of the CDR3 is TGCGCCAGCAGTCAATCGATTGACAGGACTGGGGCCAACGTCCTGACTTTC. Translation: CASSQSIDRTGANVLTF.

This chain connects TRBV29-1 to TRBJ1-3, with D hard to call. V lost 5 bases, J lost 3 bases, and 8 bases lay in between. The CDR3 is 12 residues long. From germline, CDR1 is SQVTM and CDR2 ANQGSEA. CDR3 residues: CSVRRGGNTIYF. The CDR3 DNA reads TGCAGCGTTCGCCGAGGTGGAAACACCATATATTTT.

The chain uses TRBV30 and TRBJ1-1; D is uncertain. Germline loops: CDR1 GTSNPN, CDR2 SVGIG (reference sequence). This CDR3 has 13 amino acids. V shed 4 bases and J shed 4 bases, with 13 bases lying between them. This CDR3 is CAWNPMQGTEAFF. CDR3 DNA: TGTGCCTGGAACCCAATGCAAGGCACTGAAGCTTTCTTT. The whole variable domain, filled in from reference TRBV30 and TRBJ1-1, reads SQTIHQWPATLVQPVGSPLSLECTVEGTSNPNLYWYRQAAGRGLQLLFYSVGIGQISSEVPQNLSASRPQDRQFILSSKKLLLSDSGFYLCAWNPMQGTEAFFGQGTRLTVV.

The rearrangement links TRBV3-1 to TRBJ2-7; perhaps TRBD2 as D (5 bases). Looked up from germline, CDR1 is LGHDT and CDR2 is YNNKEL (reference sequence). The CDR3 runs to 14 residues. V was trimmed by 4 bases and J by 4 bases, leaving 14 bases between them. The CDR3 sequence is CASSPALASYEQYF. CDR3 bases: TGTGCCAGCAGCCCCGCGCTAGCCAGTTACGAGCAGTACTTC.

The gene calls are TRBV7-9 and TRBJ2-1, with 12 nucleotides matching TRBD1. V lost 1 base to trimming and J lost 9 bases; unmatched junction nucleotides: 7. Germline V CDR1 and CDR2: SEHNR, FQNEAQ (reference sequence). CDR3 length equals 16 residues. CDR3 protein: CASSLGVGTGGLEQFF. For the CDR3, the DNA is TGTGCCAGCAGCTTAGGGGTCGGGACAGGGGGCCTTGAGCAGTTCTTC. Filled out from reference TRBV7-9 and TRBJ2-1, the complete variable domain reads DTGVSQNPRHKITKRGQNVTFRCDPISEHNRLYWYRQTLGQGPEFLTYFQNEAQLEKSRLLSDRFSAERPKGSFSTLEIQRTEQGDSAMYLCASSLGVGTGGLEQFFGPGTRLTVL.

CDR3 sequence reads: CASSHGQNTEAFF. CDR3 in DNA: TGTGCCAGCAGCCACGGACAGAACACTGAAGCTTTCTTT. The chain has TRBV12-3 or TRBV12-4 and TRBJ1-1; a possible D gene is TRBD1 (5 bases). V shed 6 bases and J shed 1 base, with 9 bases lying between them. CDR3 length: 13 residues.

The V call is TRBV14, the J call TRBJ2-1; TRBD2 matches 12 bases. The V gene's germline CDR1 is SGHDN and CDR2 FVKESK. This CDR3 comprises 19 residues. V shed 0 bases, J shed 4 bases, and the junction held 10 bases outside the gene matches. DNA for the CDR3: TGTGCCAGCAGCCAAGATCGACTAGCGGGAGCCTCCTCGTACAATGAGCAGTTCTTC. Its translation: CASSQDRLAGASSYNEQFF.

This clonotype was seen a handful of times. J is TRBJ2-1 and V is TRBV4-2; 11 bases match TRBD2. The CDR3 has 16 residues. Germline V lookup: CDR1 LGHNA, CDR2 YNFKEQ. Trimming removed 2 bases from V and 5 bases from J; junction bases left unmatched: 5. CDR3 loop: CASSQKGLAADNEQFF. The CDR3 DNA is TGTGCCAGCAGCCAAAAGGGACTAGCGGCGGACAATGAGCAGTTCTTC.

The CDR3 coding sequence is TGTGCCAGCAGCTTTAGCCTAGCGGCTAGCACAGATACGCAGTATTTT. As protein: CASSFSLAASTDTQYF. The rearrangement joins TRBV5-6 to TRBJ2-3, with 7 bases that match TRBD2. This CDR3 spans 16 amino acids. V lost 2 bases, J lost 0 bases, and 6 bases stayed unmatched. Germline CDR1 reads SGHDT; CDR2 reads YYEEEE.

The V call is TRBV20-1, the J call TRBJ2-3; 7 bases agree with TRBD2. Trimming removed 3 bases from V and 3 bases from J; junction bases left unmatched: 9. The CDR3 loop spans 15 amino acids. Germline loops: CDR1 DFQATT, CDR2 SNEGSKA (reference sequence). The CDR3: CSASGWGGTTDTQYF. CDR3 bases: TGCAGTGCTAGCGGGTGGGGGGGTACTACAGATACGCAGTATTTT.

The CDR3, as DNA: TGCGCCAGCAGCCAAGGATGGCACATCACAGATACGCAGTATTTT. Protein product: CASSQGWHITDTQYF. The rearrangement joins TRBV4-3 to TRBJ2-3; D remains ambiguous. Trimming took 1 base from V and 2 from J, leaving 10 bases between them. The CDR3 extends over 15 amino acids. In germline, CDR1 is LGHNA, CDR2 YSLEER.

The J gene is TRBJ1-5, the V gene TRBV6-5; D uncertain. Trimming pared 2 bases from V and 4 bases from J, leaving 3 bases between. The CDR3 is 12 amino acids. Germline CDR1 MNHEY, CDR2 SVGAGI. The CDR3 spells CASSYKNQPQHF. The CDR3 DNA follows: TGTGCCAGCAGTTACAAGAATCAGCCCCAGCATTTT.

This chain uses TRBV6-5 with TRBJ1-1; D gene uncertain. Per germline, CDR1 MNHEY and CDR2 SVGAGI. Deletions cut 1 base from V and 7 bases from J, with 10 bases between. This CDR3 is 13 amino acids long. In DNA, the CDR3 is TGTGCCAGCAGTTACTATTCGGGAGTTGAAGCTTTCTTT. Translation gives CASSYYSGVEAFF.

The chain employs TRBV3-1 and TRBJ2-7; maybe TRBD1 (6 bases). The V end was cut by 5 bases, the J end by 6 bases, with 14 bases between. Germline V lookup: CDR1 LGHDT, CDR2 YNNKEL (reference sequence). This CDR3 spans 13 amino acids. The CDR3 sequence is CASSTRDIVEQYF. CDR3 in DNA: TGTGCCAGCAGCACCCGGGACATCGTCGAGCAGTACTTC.

The CDR3 spells CASSLGQGQQPQHF. DNA for the CDR3: TGCGCCAGCAGCCTCGGACAGGGTCAACAGCCCCAGCATTTT. This chain joins TRBV5-1 and TRBJ1-5; 8 positions match TRBD1. Per germline, CDR1 SGHRS and CDR2 YFSETQ. V lost 4 bases, J lost 7 bases, and 7 bases stayed unmatched. This CDR3 has 14 residues.

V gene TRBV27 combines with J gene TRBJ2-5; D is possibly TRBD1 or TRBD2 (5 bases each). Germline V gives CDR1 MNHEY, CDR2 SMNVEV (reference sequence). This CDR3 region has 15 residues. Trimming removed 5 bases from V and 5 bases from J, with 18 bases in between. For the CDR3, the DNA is TGTGCCAGCAGTCCCAACCGGGGACCGTCGGAGACCCAGTACTTC. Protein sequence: CASSPNRGPSETQYF.

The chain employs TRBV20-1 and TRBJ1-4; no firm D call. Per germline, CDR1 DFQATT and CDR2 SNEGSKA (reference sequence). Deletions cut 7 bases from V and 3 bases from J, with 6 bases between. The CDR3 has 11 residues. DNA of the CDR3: TGCAGTGGATTGGCTAATGAAAAACTGTTTTTT. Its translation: CSGLANEKLFF.

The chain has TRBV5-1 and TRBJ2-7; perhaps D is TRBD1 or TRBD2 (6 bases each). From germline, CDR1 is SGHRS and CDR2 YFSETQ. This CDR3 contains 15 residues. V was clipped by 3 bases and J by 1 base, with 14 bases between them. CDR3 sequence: CASSSGGTPSYEQYF. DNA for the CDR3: TGCGCCAGCAGCTCTGGCGGGACACCGTCCTACGAGCAGTACTTC.

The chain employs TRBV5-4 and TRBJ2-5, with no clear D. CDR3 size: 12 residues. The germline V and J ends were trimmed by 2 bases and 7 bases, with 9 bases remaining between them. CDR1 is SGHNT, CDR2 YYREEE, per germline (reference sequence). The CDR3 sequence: CASSFGWGTQYF. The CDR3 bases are TGTGCCAGCAGCTTCGGGTGGGGGACCCAGTACTTC.

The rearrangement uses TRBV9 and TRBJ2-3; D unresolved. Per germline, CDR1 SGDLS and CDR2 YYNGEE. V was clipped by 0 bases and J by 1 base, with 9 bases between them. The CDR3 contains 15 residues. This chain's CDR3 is CASSVGGWGTDTQYF. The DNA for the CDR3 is TGTGCCAGCAGCGTAGGGGGATGGGGCACAGATACGCAGTATTTT.

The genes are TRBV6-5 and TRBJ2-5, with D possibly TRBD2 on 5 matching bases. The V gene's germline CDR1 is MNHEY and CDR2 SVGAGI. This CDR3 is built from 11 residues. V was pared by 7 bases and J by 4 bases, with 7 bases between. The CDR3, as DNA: TGTGCCAGCAATCGGGGAGAGACCCAGTACTTC. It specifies CASNRGETQYF.

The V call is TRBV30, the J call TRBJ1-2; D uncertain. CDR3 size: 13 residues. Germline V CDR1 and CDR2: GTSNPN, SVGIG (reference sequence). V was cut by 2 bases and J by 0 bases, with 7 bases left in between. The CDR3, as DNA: TGTGCCTGGAGTCGGAATTCTAACTATGGCTACACCTTC. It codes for CAWSRNSNYGYTF. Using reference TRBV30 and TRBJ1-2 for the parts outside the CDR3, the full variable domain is SQTIHQWPATLVQPVGSPLSLECTVEGTSNPNLYWYRQAAGRGLQLLFYSVGIGQISSEVPQNLSASRPQDRQFILSSKKLLLSDSGFYLCAWSRNSNYGYTFGSGTRLTVV.

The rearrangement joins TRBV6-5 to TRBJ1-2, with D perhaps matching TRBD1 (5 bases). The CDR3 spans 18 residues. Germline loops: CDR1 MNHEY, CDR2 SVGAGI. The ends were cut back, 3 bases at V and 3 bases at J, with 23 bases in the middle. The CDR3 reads CASSYLRGKGNLDYGYTF. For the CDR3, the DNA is TGTGCCAGCAGTTATTTGAGGGGAAAGGGGAACCTGGACTATGGCTACACCTTC.

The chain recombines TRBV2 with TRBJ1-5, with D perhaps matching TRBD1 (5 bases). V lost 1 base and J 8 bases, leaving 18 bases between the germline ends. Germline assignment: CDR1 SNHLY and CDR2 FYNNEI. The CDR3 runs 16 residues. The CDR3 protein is CASSEGGTAKYEPQHF. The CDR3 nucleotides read TGTGCCAGCAGTGAAGGCGGGACCGCGAAGTATGAGCCCCAGCATTTT.

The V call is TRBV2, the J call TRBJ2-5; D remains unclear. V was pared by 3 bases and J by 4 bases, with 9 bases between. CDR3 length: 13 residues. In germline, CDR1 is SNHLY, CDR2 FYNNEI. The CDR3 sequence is CASSDRRRETQYF. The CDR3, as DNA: TGTGCCAGCAGTGACCGTAGGAGAGAGACCCAGTACTTC.

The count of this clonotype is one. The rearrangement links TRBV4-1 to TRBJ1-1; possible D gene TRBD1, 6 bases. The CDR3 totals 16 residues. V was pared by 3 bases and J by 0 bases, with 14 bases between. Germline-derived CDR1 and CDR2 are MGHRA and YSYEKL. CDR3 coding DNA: TGCGCCAGCAGCCATTACAGGGAGATAATGAACACTGAAGCTTTCTTT. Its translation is CASSHYREIMNTEAFF.